This T cell receptor beta chain appears in the sequencing data of a study of human T cells and chemical hapten exposure. Turning to the study itself: Diagnoses of alopecia areata, totalis or universalis occurred in mostly female patients. Yields of TCR per sample differed, chiefly owing to small differences in pooled library volume. Study-level points and caveats: The donor cohort had alopecia, so its immune response may not match that of healthy people.

Time point meaning: pre-sensitization, week 0. Treatment indicated: therapeutic diphenylcyclopropenone sensitization with weekly scalp DPC. Total RNA was isolated from whole blood that had not been fractionated. Ahead of each patch test application, blood was drawn. Comments on this clonotype: Its antigen is unknown.

One entry per CDR3 protein results from TCRdb running MiXCR on the RACE reads. The sample yields tens of thousands of distinct CDR3 sequences, around 12% seen once. The CDR3 totals 12 residues. With 10 bases removed from V and 5 bases from J, the gap between germline ends came to 14 bases. From germline, CDR1 is MDHEN and CDR2 SYDVKM. The chain combines TRBV28 with TRBJ1-1; TRBD1 might be the D (5 bases). The sequence came from a woman aged 40 to 50 with alopecia areata. Some clones in this sample may be carry-over from other donors' samples. This specimen consisted of whole blood, obtained in connection with sensitization to the hapten diphenylcyclopropenone (DPC). CDR3 protein: CATKAEGTEAFF. The DNA of the CDR3 is TGTGCCACCAAGGCCGAGGGGACTGAAGCTTTCTTT.